A single sample gave rise to the 23 T cell receptor beta chains below, sequenced in a study of cytomegalovirus exposure and HLA in healthy donors. Primers for the PCR totalled 60 Vbeta and 13 Jbeta. The repertoire was sequenced with immunoSEQ multiplex PCR; TCRdb's copy has only in-frame clones and lacks some. The repertoire holds over 150,000 clones, with about 80% as singletons. Material: PBMCs. The receptor set was obtained from a man aged 25 to 40 in good health and CMV-seropositive.

This chain links TRBV6-1 with TRBJ1-1; D possibly corresponds to TRBD1 (5 bases). This CDR3 comprises 14 residues. With 7 bases removed from V and 1 base from J, the gap between germline ends came to 13 bases. Germline CDR1 reads MNHNS; CDR2 reads SASEGT. The CDR3 DNA sequence: TGTGCCAGCATCGAAAGGGGAAAGAACACTGAAGCTTTCTTT. Its translation: CASIERGKNTEAFF.

A few counts support this clone. A read error is likely here: a far larger clone is one base away. Distinct nucleotide sequences in the sample also encode this CDR3. The rearrangement uses TRBV5-4 and TRBJ1-2; TRBD1 matches 7 bases. The V gene's germline CDR1 is SGHNT and CDR2 YYREEE (reference sequence). The CDR3 covers 15 residues. Trimming cost V 2 bases and J 5 bases; bases outside gene matches: 9. CDR3 in DNA: TGTGCCAGCAGCTTACACAGGGGATCGAAATATGGCTACACCTTC. Protein product: CASSLHRGSKYGYTF.

This sequence joins TRBV11-2 and TRBJ2-3; tentative D call: TRBD1 (5 bases). Looked up from germline, CDR1 is SGHAT and CDR2 is FQNNGV. This CDR3 comprises 15 residues. V was cut by 1 base and J by 6 bases, with 14 bases left in between. The CDR3 spells CASSLVRRVADTQYF. The CDR3 region has the DNA TGTGCCAGCAGCTTAGTTCGCAGGGTTGCGGATACGCAGTATTTT.

This chain connects TRBV29-1 to TRBJ1-6; D is ambiguous. V lost 7 bases and J lost 5, with 15 bases in between. The CDR3 loop spans 14 amino acids. Germline CDR1 is SQVTM and CDR2 is ANQGSEA. The CDR3 DNA follows: TGCAGCGCTTTTAGACACGAAGATAATTCACCCCTCCACTTT. This translates into CSAFRHEDNSPLHF.

The J gene is TRBJ1-1, the V gene TRBV4-2; D is ambiguous. V gave up 1 base and J gave up 1 base, with 10 bases separating them. Germline assignment: CDR1 LGHNA and CDR2 YNFKEQ. CDR3 length: 15 amino acids. The CDR3 protein is CASSQGWPGNTEAFF. The CDR3 DNA reads TGTGCCAGCAGCCAAGGCTGGCCAGGGAACACTGAAGCTTTCTTT.

The chain has TRBV28 and TRBJ2-7; D is unresolved. The V end was cut by 8 bases, the J end by 3 bases, with 8 bases between. Germline V CDR1 and CDR2: MDHEN, SYDVKM. This CDR3 is 11 amino acids long. In nucleotides, the CDR3 is TGTGCCAGCGGGCTGTACTACGAGCAGTACTTC. Translated: CASGLYYEQYF.

This chain joins TRBV6-1 and TRBJ2-7; D not certain. V lost 1 base, J lost 5 bases, and 9 bases lay in between. The CDR3 covers 13 residues. Germline CDR1 is MNHNS and CDR2 is SASEGT. The CDR3 protein is CASSEVLDDEQYF. The CDR3 nucleotides are TGTGCCAGCAGTGAAGTCCTAGACGACGAGCAGTACTTC.

The rearrangement links TRBV6-1 to TRBJ1-5, with a weak D call TRBD1 (6 bases). The germline V gene has CDR1 MNHNS and CDR2 SASEGT. V was clipped by 6 bases and J by 1 base, with 13 bases between them. The CDR3 extends over 15 amino acids. The CDR3 here is CASSPWGGSNQPQHF. The CDR3 DNA is TGTGCCAGCAGCCCATGGGGGGGCAGCAATCAGCCCCAGCATTTT.

The rearrangement joins TRBV11-1 to TRBJ2-1; 7 bases are a match to TRBD1. Germline loops: CDR1 SGHAT, CDR2 FQDESV (reference sequence). The CDR3 is 14 amino acids. Losses at the gene ends were 4 bases for V and 5 bases for J; bases not matched to a gene: 5. As DNA, the CDR3 is TGTGCCAGCAGCTCAGGGGGTTTTGACAATGAGCAGTTCTTC. Translation gives CASSSGGFDNEQFF.

The chain is built from TRBV6-5 and TRBJ2-7, with 7 bases that match TRBD2. This CDR3 has 13 amino acids. V lost 5 bases and J lost 7; bases outside the gene matches: 8. The V gene's germline CDR1 is MNHEY and CDR2 SVGAGI. Here the CDR3 reads CASSGLVGLEQYF. CDR3 DNA: TGTGCCAGCAGTGGACTAGTTGGATTGGAGCAGTACTTC.

The rearrangement links TRBV10-3 to TRBJ1-2; TRBD1 might be the D (5 bases). This CDR3 spans 15 amino acids. Germline assignment: CDR1 ENHRY and CDR2 SYGVKD. The ends were cut back, 2 bases at V and 7 bases at J, with 17 bases in the middle. In DNA form, the CDR3 reads TGTGCCATCAGTGAGCTTGGGCAGGGTGTCTCTGGCTACACCTTC. Protein product: CAISELGQGVSGYTF.

The chain recombines TRBV28 with TRBJ1-2, with 8 bases matching TRBD1. Germline lookup yields CDR1 MDHEN and CDR2 SYDVKM. This CDR3 spans 14 amino acids. Trimming removed 6 bases from V and 1 base from J; junction bases left unmatched: 4. CDR3 in DNA: TGTGCCAGCAGCGGGACAGGCCTTAACTATGGCTACACCTTC. Protein sequence: CASSGTGLNYGYTF.

The chain is built from TRBV4-1 and TRBJ1-2; D remains ambiguous. V was clipped by 0 bases and J by 0 bases, with 11 bases between them. This CDR3 has 16 amino acids. Per germline, CDR1 MGHRA and CDR2 YSYEKL. CDR3 nucleotides: TGCGCCAGCAGCCAAGATATGCGGAGTTCTAACTATGGCTACACCTTC. Translating gives CASSQDMRSSNYGYTF.

This clone was observed once. J is TRBJ2-1 and V is TRBV7-2, with D perhaps matching TRBD2 (6 bases). The V gene's germline CDR1 is SGHTA and CDR2 FQGNSA. V lost 6 bases and J lost 0, with 12 bases in between. CDR3 length: 15 amino acids. CDR3 loop: CASSRSGSSYNEQFF. The DNA of the CDR3 is TGTGCCAGCAGTCGTAGCGGAAGCTCCTACAATGAGCAGTTCTTC.

As DNA, the CDR3 is TGTGCCAGCAGTTATGAGGGCGTGACTGAAGCTTTCTTT. Translating it yields CASSYEGVTEAFF. This chain uses TRBV6-1 with TRBJ1-1; D gene ambiguous. V was clipped by 5 bases and J by 5 bases, with 12 bases between them. The CDR3 is 13 amino acids. The germline gives CDR1 MNHNS, CDR2 SASEGT.

The table lists this clone with a count of one. The chain links TRBV27 to TRBJ2-7; TRBD2 aligns across 13 bases. CDR3 length equals 14 residues. Germline assignment: CDR1 MNHEY and CDR2 SMNVEV (reference sequence). The junction had 6 bases not matched to a gene; V was cut back by 8 bases and J by 5 bases. Here the CDR3 reads CASWWTSGSNEQYF. The DNA for the CDR3 is TGTGCCAGCTGGTGGACTAGCGGGAGCAACGAGCAGTACTTC.

This clone was observed a handful of times. J is TRBJ2-2 and V is TRBV7-9; tentative D call: TRBD2 (5 bases). The CDR3 is 14 residues long. Trimming removed 5 bases at V and 7 bases at J, with 14 bases between. The germline V gene has CDR1 SEHNR and CDR2 FQNEAQ (reference sequence). The CDR3 DNA reads TGTGCCAGCAGCCAGACTACCCTCAACGGGGAGCTGTTTTTT. Protein sequence: CASSQTTLNGELFF.

The V gene is TRBV14, the J gene TRBJ2-4, with D possibly matching TRBD2 (6 bases). CDR1 and CDR2 (germline): SGHDN, FVKESK. V dropped 0 bases and J dropped 1 base, with 13 bases sitting between them. CDR3 size: 17 residues. The CDR3 sequence is CASSQEIGRGAKNIQYF. CDR3 in DNA: TGTGCCAGCAGCCAAGAGATCGGGAGAGGGGCCAAAAACATTCAGTACTTC.

This clone has only one observation. V gene TRBV6-1 combines with J gene TRBJ1-3; no clear D gene. The germline CDR1 and CDR2 sequences are MNHNS and SASEGT. This CDR3 comprises 15 residues. The V end was cut by 2 bases, the J end by 4 bases, with 12 bases between. The CDR3 protein is CASSEFSVAGNTIYF. The CDR3 nucleotides are TGTGCCAGCAGTGAATTTTCGGTTGCGGGAAACACCATATATTTT.

The chain uses TRBV28 and TRBJ1-5; TRBD1 matches 8 bases. The CDR3 consists of 14 residues. Germline assignment: CDR1 MDHEN and CDR2 SYDVKM. Germline trimming cut 4 bases from V and 1 base from J; bases unmatched to any gene: 0. The CDR3 protein is CASSYRGSNQPQHF. DNA for the CDR3: TGTGCCAGCAGTTACAGGGGGAGCAATCAGCCCCAGCATTTT.

This chain uses TRBV4-2 with TRBJ2-2; 7 bases are a match to TRBD2. With V trimmed by 1 base and J by 4 bases, 18 bases remained unmatched. Germline V gene lookup returns CDR1 LGHNA and CDR2 YNFKEQ. This CDR3 is 20 amino acids long. The CDR3 reads CASSQVGFGTGTIPTGELFF. CDR3 DNA sequence: TGTGCCAGCAGCCAAGTAGGTTTTGGGACCGGGACTATACCCACCGGGGAGCTGTTTTTT.

The CDR3 protein is CASIRGSAYEQYF. CDR3 sequence (DNA): TGTGCCAGCATCAGGGGTAGCGCCTACGAGCAGTACTTC. V usage is TRBV6-1 and J usage is TRBJ2-5; D might be TRBD1 (6 bases). TRBJ2-7 explains the end of the DNA better; the J call may be wrong. The V gene's germline CDR1 is MNHNS and CDR2 SASEGT. This CDR3 has 13 residues.

The chain uses TRBV5-8 and TRBJ1-1, with a tentative D call TRBD1 (6 bases). V lost 8 bases to trimming and J lost 4 bases, with 12 bases between them. There are 12 residues in the CDR3. Germline loops: CDR1 SGHTS, CDR2 YDEGEE. The CDR3 coding sequence is TGTGCCAGAAGGGGGTGTGCCACTGAAGCTTTCTTT. Translating gives CARRGCATEAFF.